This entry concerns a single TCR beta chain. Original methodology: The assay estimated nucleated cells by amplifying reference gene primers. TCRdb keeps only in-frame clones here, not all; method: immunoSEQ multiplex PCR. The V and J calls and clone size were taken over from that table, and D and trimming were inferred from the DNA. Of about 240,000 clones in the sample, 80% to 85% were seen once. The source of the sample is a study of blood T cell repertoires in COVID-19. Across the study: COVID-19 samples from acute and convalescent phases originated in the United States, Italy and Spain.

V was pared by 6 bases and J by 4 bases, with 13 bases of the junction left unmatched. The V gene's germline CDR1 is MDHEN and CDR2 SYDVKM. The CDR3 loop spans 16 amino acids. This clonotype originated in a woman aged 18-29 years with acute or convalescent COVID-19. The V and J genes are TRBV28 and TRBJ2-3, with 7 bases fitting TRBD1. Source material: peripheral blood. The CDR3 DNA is TGTGCCAGCAGCAGGGGGATCGGGGCTTTTTCAGATACGCAGTATTTT. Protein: CASSRGIGAFSDTQYF.